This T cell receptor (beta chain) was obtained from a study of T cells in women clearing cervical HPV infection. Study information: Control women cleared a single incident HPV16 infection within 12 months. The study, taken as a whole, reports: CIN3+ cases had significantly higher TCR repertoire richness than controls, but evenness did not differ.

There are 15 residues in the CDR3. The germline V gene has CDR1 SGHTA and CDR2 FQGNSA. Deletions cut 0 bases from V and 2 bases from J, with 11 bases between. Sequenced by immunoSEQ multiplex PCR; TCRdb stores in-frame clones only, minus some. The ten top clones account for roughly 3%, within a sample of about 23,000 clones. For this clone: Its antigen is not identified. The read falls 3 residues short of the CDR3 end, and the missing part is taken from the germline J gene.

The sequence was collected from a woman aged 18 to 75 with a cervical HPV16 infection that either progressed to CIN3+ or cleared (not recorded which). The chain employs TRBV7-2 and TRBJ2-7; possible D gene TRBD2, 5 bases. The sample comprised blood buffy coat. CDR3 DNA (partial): TGTGCCAGCAGCTTAGCGCTAGCTTGGGCCTACGAG. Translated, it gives CASSLALAWAYE. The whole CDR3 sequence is CASSLALAWAYEQYF.